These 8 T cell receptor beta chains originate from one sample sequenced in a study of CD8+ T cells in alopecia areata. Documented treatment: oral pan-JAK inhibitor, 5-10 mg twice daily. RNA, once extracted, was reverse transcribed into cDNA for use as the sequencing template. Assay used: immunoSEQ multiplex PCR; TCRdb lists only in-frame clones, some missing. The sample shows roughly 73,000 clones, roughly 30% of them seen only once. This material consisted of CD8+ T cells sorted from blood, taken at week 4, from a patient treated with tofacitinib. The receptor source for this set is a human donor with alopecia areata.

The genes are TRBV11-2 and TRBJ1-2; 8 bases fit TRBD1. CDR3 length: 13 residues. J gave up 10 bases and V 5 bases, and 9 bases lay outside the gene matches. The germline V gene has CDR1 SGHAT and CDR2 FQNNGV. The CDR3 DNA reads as TGTGCCAGCAGCCATGGACAGGGTTCGGTCTACACCTTC. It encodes CASSHGQGSVYTF.

CDR3 protein: CATSSPSSGPGANVLTF. Here the CDR3 DNA reads TGTGCCACCAGCAGCCCGAGCAGTGGCCCTGGGGCCAACGTCCTGACTTTC. This chain uses TRBV15 with TRBJ2-6; D not certain. CDR1 is LNHNV and CDR2 is YYDKDF in the germline V gene (reference sequence). V was cut by 3 bases and J by 2 bases, with 14 bases left in between. The CDR3 totals 17 residues.

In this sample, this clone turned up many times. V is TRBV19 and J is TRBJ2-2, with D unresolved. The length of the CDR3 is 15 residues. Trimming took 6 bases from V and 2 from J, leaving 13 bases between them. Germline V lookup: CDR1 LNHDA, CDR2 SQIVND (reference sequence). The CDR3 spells CASSQRNTNTGELFF. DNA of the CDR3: TGTGCCAGTAGCCAAAGAAATACTAACACCGGGGAGCTGTTTTTT.

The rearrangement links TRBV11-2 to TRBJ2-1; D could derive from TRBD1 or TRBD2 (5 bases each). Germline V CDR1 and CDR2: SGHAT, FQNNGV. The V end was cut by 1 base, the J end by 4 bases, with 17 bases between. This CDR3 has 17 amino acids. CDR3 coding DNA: TGTGCCAGCAGCTTAGTTGTCCGGGGCGGGCCTTACAATGAGCAGTTCTTC. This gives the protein CASSLVVRGGPYNEQFF.

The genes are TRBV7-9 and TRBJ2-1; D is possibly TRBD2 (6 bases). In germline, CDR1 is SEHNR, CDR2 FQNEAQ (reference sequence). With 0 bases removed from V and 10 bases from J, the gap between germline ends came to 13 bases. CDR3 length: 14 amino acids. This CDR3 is CASSLAVAGSEQFF. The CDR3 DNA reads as TGTGCCAGCAGCTTAGCCGTCGCGGGAAGCGAGCAGTTCTTC.

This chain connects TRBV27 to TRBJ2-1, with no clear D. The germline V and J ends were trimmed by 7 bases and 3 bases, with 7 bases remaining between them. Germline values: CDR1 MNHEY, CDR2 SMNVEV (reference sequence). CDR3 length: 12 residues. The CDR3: CASNDIYNEQFF. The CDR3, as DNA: TGTGCCAGCAACGATATCTACAATGAGCAGTTCTTC.

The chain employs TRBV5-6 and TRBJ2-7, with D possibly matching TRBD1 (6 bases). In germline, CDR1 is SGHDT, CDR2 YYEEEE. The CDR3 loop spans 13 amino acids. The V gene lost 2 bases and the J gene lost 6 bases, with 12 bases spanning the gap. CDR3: CASSLSTGLEQYF. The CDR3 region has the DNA TGTGCCAGCAGCTTATCGACAGGCCTCGAGCAGTACTTC.

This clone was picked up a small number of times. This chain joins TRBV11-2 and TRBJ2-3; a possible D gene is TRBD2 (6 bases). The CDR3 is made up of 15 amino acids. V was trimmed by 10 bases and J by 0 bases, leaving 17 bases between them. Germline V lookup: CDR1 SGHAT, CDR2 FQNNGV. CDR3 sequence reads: CAIRDAGSSTDTQYF. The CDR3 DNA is TGTGCCATCCGTGACGCGGGGTCTAGCACAGATACGCAGTATTTT.